These 21 T cell receptor beta chains originate from one sample sequenced in a study of CXCR3-negative and CXCR3-positive naive CD8 T cells. Their target antigens are unknown. Overall study findings and caveats: A higher hydrophobicity marked the TRB CDR3s of CXCR3-positive naive cells versus CXCR3-negative naive cells.

The libraries of TRB cDNA were prepared using 5' RACE with UMI labels. TCRdb re-called the 5' RACE reads; every CDR3 protein appears as one record, without DNA. This repertoire includes around 160,000 distinct CDR3 sequences. What was sequenced was naive CXCR3+ CD8+ T cells from blood. Subset: CD45RO-CCR7+CD27+CD95- naive CD8+ T cells expressing CXCR3 (TNR3+). These receptors originate from a human donor in good health. Some clones in this sample may be carry-over from other donors' samples.

The rearrangement joins TRBV10-3 to TRBJ2-1. The CDR3 runs to 16 residues. Germline values: CDR1 ENHRY, CDR2 SYGVKD. CDR3 residues: CAISEPDRGSYNEQFF.

This chain joins TRBV20-1 and TRBJ2-1; TCRdb indicates TRBD2, and absent DNA this call remains unverified. This CDR3 comprises 20 residues. In germline, CDR1 is DFQATT, CDR2 SNEGSKA (reference sequence). The CDR3 sequence: CSANRAMTSGRASVFDEQFF.

This chain links TRBV29-1 with TRBJ1-4; as DNA is missing, the TRBD1 call by TCRdb cannot be tested. This CDR3 has 13 residues. Looked up from germline, CDR1 is SQVTM and CDR2 is ANQGSEA. CDR3 in amino acids: CSTRQTDSEKLFF.

V gene TRBV20-1 combines with J gene TRBJ1-5; TCRdb's D call of TRBD1 is untestable without DNA. CDR3 length: 14 amino acids. Germline loops: CDR1 DFQATT, CDR2 SNEGSKA (reference sequence). CDR3 region: CSASAGGGNQPQHF.

The chain recombines TRBV20-1 with TRBJ1-1. From germline, CDR1 is DFQATT and CDR2 SNEGSKA (reference sequence). The length of the CDR3 is 12 residues. This CDR3 reads CSVREGDTEAFF.

This chain connects TRBV28 to TRBJ2-2; TCRdb calls TRBD1, which cannot be checked without DNA. The germline V gene encodes CDR1 MDHEN and CDR2 SYDVKM. The CDR3 totals 15 residues. The CDR3 region is CASSLRGARTGELFF.

CDR3 sequence: CASSQDQSTVGGLSGEQYF. The gene calls are TRBV14 and TRBJ2-7; as DNA is missing, the TRBD1 call by TCRdb cannot be tested. The length of the CDR3 is 19 residues. Germline CDR1 SGHDN, CDR2 FVKESK. Full variable domain (remainder filled in from reference TRBV14 and TRBJ2-7): EAGVTQFPSHSVIEKGQTVTLRCDPISGHDNLYWYRRVMGKEIKFLLHFVKESKQDESGMPNNRFLAERTGGTYSTLKVQPAELEDSGVYFCASSQDQSTVGGLSGEQYFGPGTRLTVT.

The V and J genes are TRBV30 and TRBJ1-2. Germline CDR1 reads GTSNPN; CDR2 reads SVGIG (reference sequence). The CDR3 has 15 residues. The CDR3: CAWSVGQGGFYGYTF.

The J gene is TRBJ2-3, the V gene TRBV7-9; without DNA, the TCRdb call of TRBD2 cannot be checked. This CDR3 is 14 amino acids long. The germline V gene encodes CDR1 SEHNR and CDR2 FQNEAQ (reference sequence). The CDR3 protein is CASSPPTSLDTQYF.

The genes are TRBV12-3 or TRBV12-4 and TRBJ2-7; there is no DNA to check the TCRdb D call of TRBD1. The CDR3 covers 15 residues. The CDR3 region is CASSPGGLGLDEQYF.

This chain joins TRBV14 and TRBJ2-7; TCRdb's assignment of TRBD1 cannot be checked, as there is no DNA. This CDR3 is built from 13 residues. CDR1 is SGHDN, CDR2 FVKESK, per germline. CDR3: CASSQEGGDEQYF.

The chain couples TRBV5-6 to TRBJ2-2; TCRdb proposes TRBD2, but this gene call is untestable without DNA. This CDR3 comprises 17 residues. Germline V gives CDR1 SGHDT, CDR2 YYEEEE. CDR3 in amino acids: CASSLPTSGGPTGELFF.

The genes are TRBV13 and TRBJ1-1; TCRdb lists TRBD1, though no DNA is available to test this call. This CDR3 spans 14 amino acids. Germline CDR1 PRHDT, CDR2 FYEKMQ (reference sequence). This chain's CDR3 is CASSLTGWETEAFF.

The chain recombines TRBV28 with TRBJ2-5; TCRdb names TRBD1, which stays unverified in the absence of DNA. Germline-derived CDR1 and CDR2 are MDHEN and SYDVKM. There are 15 residues in the CDR3. The chain's CDR3 is CASLWGTGGGETQYF.

The chain carries TRBV5-1 and TRBJ2-7; TCRdb names TRBD1, which stays unverified in the absence of DNA. The germline V gene encodes CDR1 SGHRS and CDR2 YFSETQ. This CDR3 has 16 residues. The CDR3 here is CASSPFARGADGEQYF.

V and J are TRBV6-5 and TRBJ1-4. The CDR3 is 17 amino acids. Germline V lookup: CDR1 MNHEY, CDR2 SVGAGI. The CDR3 spells CASSYFEGSTTNEKLFF.

This chain links TRBV7-9 with TRBJ1-1. The CDR3 is 18 residues long. Germline loops: CDR1 SEHNR, CDR2 FQNEAQ (reference sequence). The CDR3 is CASTLRIRTGTENTEAFF.

The chain joins TRBV27 to TRBJ1-5. CDR1 MNHEY and CDR2 SMNVEV come from the germline V gene (reference sequence). This CDR3 region has 14 residues. CDR3 loop: CASRLMASNQPQHF.

The V gene is TRBV29-1, the J gene TRBJ1-2; the TCRdb call, TRBD1, lacks DNA for checking. The V gene's germline CDR1 is SQVTM and CDR2 ANQGSEA. The CDR3 is 13 amino acids. The CDR3 sequence is CSVRVWADYGYTF.

This rearrangement joins TRBV7-6 to TRBJ1-1. This CDR3 has 12 amino acids. CDR1 and CDR2 (germline): SGHVS, FNYEAQ. CDR3 region: CASCSLSAEAFF.

The chain combines TRBV5-1 with TRBJ1-1. The CDR3 runs 13 residues. Germline CDR1 reads SGHRS; CDR2 reads YFSETQ. CDR3 residues: CASSTWTEGEAFF.